Listed below are T cell receptor beta chains from one sample, sequenced in a study of shared clonotypes between healthy human individuals. Profiled with immunoSEQ multiplex PCR; TCRdb holds only in-frame clones, not every one. Seen here are 2.5 million or so clones, approximately 90% observed once, and the top ten hold 0.13% to 0.15%. Sequenced input: naive CD4+ T cells sorted from blood. The receptors were sampled from a man aged 18 to 35 in good health. CDR3s include the opening cysteine and the closing phenylalanine or tryptophan. Each record gives: CDR3 length, V gene, D gene, clone size, J gene, CDR3 DNA, CDR3 protein. D genes are given only for firm matches. Not all rows give a size; the values are once, few, many and, for expanded clones, a class.

cdr3_length: 14; v_call: TRBV19; d_call: -; clone_size: -; j_call: TRBJ1-1; cdr3_nt: TGTGCCAGTAGTATATACGGAATGAACACTGAAGCTTTCTTT; cdr3_aa: CASSIYGMNTEAFF
cdr3_length: 15; v_call: TRBV4-1; d_call: -; clone_size: few; j_call: TRBJ1-1; cdr3_nt: TGCGCCAGCAGTAAAACAGGAATTATGAACACTGAAGCTTTCTTT; cdr3_aa: CASSKTGIMNTEAFF
cdr3_length: 15; v_call: TRBV15; d_call: TRBD2; clone_size: -; j_call: TRBJ2-7; cdr3_nt: TGTGCCACCAGCAGAGGTAGCGGGGGGGCCTACGAGCAGTACTTC; cdr3_aa: CATSRGSGGAYEQYF
cdr3_length: 14; v_call: TRBV5-1; d_call: -; clone_size: -; j_call: TRBJ2-3; cdr3_nt: TGCGCCAGCAGCGCCGCTGGCCCCACAGATACGCAGTATTTT; cdr3_aa: CASSAAGPTDTQYF
cdr3_length: 15; v_call: TRBV5-1; d_call: TRBD1; clone_size: -; j_call: TRBJ1-2; cdr3_nt: TGCGCCAGCAGCTCGACGACAGGGTTGGACTATGGCTACACCTTC; cdr3_aa: CASSSTTGLDYGYTF
cdr3_length: 11; v_call: TRBV29-1; d_call: -; clone_size: -; j_call: TRBJ1-4; cdr3_nt: TGCAGCGGGCAGGGAGGTGAAAAACTGTTTTTT; cdr3_aa: CSGQGGEKLFF
cdr3_length: 14; v_call: TRBV7-9; d_call: -; clone_size: -; j_call: TRBJ1-5; cdr3_nt: TGTGCCAGCGACACCGGGGCCGACAATCAGCCCCAGCATTTT; cdr3_aa: CASDTGADNQPQHF
cdr3_length: 17; v_call: TRBV4-1; d_call: TRBD1; clone_size: -; j_call: TRBJ1-2; cdr3_nt: TGCGCCAGCAGCCCTGGCCCCTTGACAGGGCGAGCTAGGGACTACACCTTC; cdr3_aa: CASSPGPLTGRARDYTF
cdr3_length: 15; v_call: TRBV4-2; d_call: TRBD2; clone_size: -; j_call: TRBJ2-1; cdr3_nt: TGTGCCAGCAGCCAAGATGGGACTAGCGGGAATGAGCAGTTCTTC; cdr3_aa: CASSQDGTSGNEQFF
cdr3_length: 15; v_call: TRBV2; d_call: -; clone_size: -; j_call: TRBJ2-6; cdr3_nt: TGTGCCAGCAAGACAGAGTACTCTGGGGCCAACGTCCTGACTTTC; cdr3_aa: CASKTEYSGANVLTF
cdr3_length: 12; v_call: TRBV9; d_call: -; clone_size: -; j_call: TRBJ1-1; cdr3_nt: TGTGCCAGCAGCGTAGAAGGGACTGAAGCTTTCTTT; cdr3_aa: CASSVEGTEAFF
cdr3_length: 15; v_call: TRBV5-1; d_call: -; clone_size: once; j_call: TRBJ2-1; cdr3_nt: TGCGCCAGCAGCCCCGACCTTGCCTCCTACAATGAGCAGTTCTTC; cdr3_aa: CASSPDLASYNEQFF
cdr3_length: 15; v_call: TRBV6-5; d_call: -; clone_size: once; j_call: TRBJ2-5; cdr3_nt: TGTGCCAGCAGCCTGACTAGGCTACAAGGGGGGACCCAGTACTTC; cdr3_aa: CASSLTRLQGGTQYF
cdr3_length: 12; v_call: TRBV4-3; d_call: -; clone_size: -; j_call: TRBJ2-7; cdr3_nt: TGCGCCAGCAGCCAAGCAGGGAGCCGGCAGTACTTC; cdr3_aa: CASSQAGSRQYF
cdr3_length: 15; v_call: TRBV5-1; d_call: -; clone_size: few; j_call: TRBJ2-1; cdr3_nt: TGCGCCAGCAGCGTTGACCCGTCCCGGTACAATGAGCAGTTCTTC; cdr3_aa: CASSVDPSRYNEQFF
cdr3_length: 15; v_call: TRBV11-2; d_call: -; clone_size: -; j_call: TRBJ2-5; cdr3_nt: TGTGCCAGCAGCCGACAAGGGGGGAATCAAGAGACCCAGTACTTC; cdr3_aa: CASSRQGGNQETQYF
cdr3_length: 18; v_call: TRBV11-3; d_call: -; clone_size: -; j_call: TRBJ2-3; cdr3_nt: TGTGCCAGCAGCTCTAGTGCCACGCGGACAGTCGGGGGGGATACGCAGTATTTT; cdr3_aa: CASSSSATRTVGGDTQYF
cdr3_length: 15; v_call: TRBV5-1; d_call: -; clone_size: -; j_call: TRBJ1-2; cdr3_nt: TGCGCCAGCAGTACCGCGGGGGGCGCATTGTCTGGCTACACCTTC; cdr3_aa: CASSTAGGALSGYTF
cdr3_length: 13; v_call: TRBV5-1; d_call: TRBD1; clone_size: -; j_call: TRBJ1-2; cdr3_nt: TGCGCCAGCAGCAGCGGGACAGCCTATGGCTACACCTTC; cdr3_aa: CASSSGTAYGYTF
cdr3_length: 15; v_call: TRBV11-2; d_call: -; clone_size: -; j_call: TRBJ2-2; cdr3_nt: TGTGCCAGCAGCCTCAGGGGGGCGAACACCGGGGAGCTGTTTTTT; cdr3_aa: CASSLRGANTGELFF
cdr3_length: 15; v_call: TRBV7-2; d_call: -; clone_size: -; j_call: TRBJ2-1; cdr3_nt: TGTGCCAGCAGCCAGGGGCTAGCGGCATACAATGAGCAGTTCTTC; cdr3_aa: CASSQGLAAYNEQFF
cdr3_length: 12; v_call: TRBV2; d_call: TRBD1; clone_size: -; j_call: TRBJ1-4; cdr3_nt: TGTGCCAGTGGACAGGGCCCTGAAAAACTGTTTTTT; cdr3_aa: CASGQGPEKLFF
cdr3_length: 17; v_call: TRBV11-2; d_call: TRBD1; clone_size: -; j_call: TRBJ2-5; cdr3_nt: TGTGCCAGCAGCTCCCTCCCCGGGGCAGGGGGTCGGGAGACCCAGTACTTC; cdr3_aa: CASSSLPGAGGRETQYF
cdr3_length: 14; v_call: TRBV5-1; d_call: TRBD1; clone_size: -; j_call: TRBJ2-5; cdr3_nt: TGCGCCAGCAGCTTGGGAGACAGGGGGGAGACCCAGTACTTC; cdr3_aa: CASSLGDRGETQYF
cdr3_length: 16; v_call: TRBV19; d_call: TRBD1; clone_size: -; j_call: TRBJ1-5; cdr3_nt: TGTGCCAGTAGTATCTCCGGGACAGGGATTAATCAGCCCCAGCATTTT; cdr3_aa: CASSISGTGINQPQHF
cdr3_length: 14; v_call: TRBV29-1; d_call: TRBD1; clone_size: once; j_call: TRBJ2-3; cdr3_nt: TGCAGCGTTACAGGGGGCTCTAGCACAGATACGCAGTATTTT; cdr3_aa: CSVTGGSSTDTQYF
cdr3_length: 17; v_call: TRBV5-1; d_call: -; clone_size: -; j_call: TRBJ2-7; cdr3_nt: TGCGCCAGCAGCTTCTCGGCCGGGACAAGTTGGGTCTACGAGCAGTACTTC; cdr3_aa: CASSFSAGTSWVYEQYF
cdr3_length: 13; v_call: TRBV27; d_call: -; clone_size: -; j_call: TRBJ2-7; cdr3_nt: TGTGCCAGCAGTTTAGAACGGGAGTACGAGCAGTACTTC; cdr3_aa: CASSLEREYEQYF
cdr3_length: 14; v_call: TRBV5-6; d_call: TRBD1; clone_size: -; j_call: TRBJ2-7; cdr3_nt: TGTGCCAGCAGCCCCTGGGACAGGCCAAAAGAGCAGTACTTC; cdr3_aa: CASSPWDRPKEQYF
cdr3_length: 14; v_call: TRBV29-1; d_call: -; clone_size: -; j_call: TRBJ2-4; cdr3_nt: TGCAGCGCCCGGAACGAGTGGGGCAAAAACATTCAGTACTTC; cdr3_aa: CSARNEWGKNIQYF
cdr3_length: 14; v_call: TRBV5-4; d_call: TRBD1; clone_size: -; j_call: TRBJ2-3; cdr3_nt: TGTGCCAGCAGCTCCGGACAGGTCACAGATACGCAGTATTTT; cdr3_aa: CASSSGQVTDTQYF
cdr3_length: 16; v_call: TRBV5-1; d_call: TRBD2; clone_size: -; j_call: TRBJ2-1; cdr3_nt: TGCGCCAGCAGCTTGGAAGGTCTAGCGGAGTACAATGAGCAGTTCTTC; cdr3_aa: CASSLEGLAEYNEQFF
cdr3_length: 14; v_call: TRBV2; d_call: -; clone_size: -; j_call: TRBJ1-1; cdr3_nt: TGTGCCAGCAGTGAATTTTTGGTGAACACTGAAGCTTTCTTT; cdr3_aa: CASSEFLVNTEAFF
cdr3_length: 18; v_call: TRBV9; d_call: TRBD1; clone_size: -; j_call: TRBJ2-6; cdr3_nt: TGTGCCAGCAGTAGACGGGGGGACAGGGCGTTTGGGGCCAACGTCCTGACTTTC; cdr3_aa: CASSRRGDRAFGANVLTF
cdr3_length: 14; v_call: TRBV5-8; d_call: -; clone_size: -; j_call: TRBJ1-4; cdr3_nt: TGTGCCAGCAGCACCTATGCAACTAATGAAAAACTGTTTTTT; cdr3_aa: CASSTYATNEKLFF
cdr3_length: 15; v_call: TRBV6-5; d_call: -; clone_size: -; j_call: TRBJ2-3; cdr3_nt: TGTGCCAGCAGCCGGACAGTCACAAATGCAGATACGCAGTATTTT; cdr3_aa: CASSRTVTNADTQYF
cdr3_length: 12; v_call: TRBV6-6; d_call: -; clone_size: -; j_call: TRBJ1-6; cdr3_nt: TGTGCCAGCAGTGTACTTGGGGGCCGCTACCATTTT; cdr3_aa: CASSVLGGRYHF
cdr3_length: 14; v_call: TRBV6-5; d_call: -; clone_size: -; j_call: TRBJ1-1; cdr3_nt: TGTGCCAGCAGGAAAGAGGAGGTGAACACTGAAGCTTTCTTT; cdr3_aa: CASRKEEVNTEAFF
cdr3_length: 16; v_call: TRBV6-1; d_call: -; clone_size: -; j_call: TRBJ1-5; cdr3_nt: TGTGCCAGCAGTGCCGGACGTTTGGCCCTCAATCAGCCCCAGCATTTT; cdr3_aa: CASSAGRLALNQPQHF
cdr3_length: 12; v_call: TRBV30; d_call: -; clone_size: -; j_call: TRBJ2-5; cdr3_nt: TGTGCCTGGAGTTTTTCCCAAGAGACCCAGTACTTC; cdr3_aa: CAWSFSQETQYF
cdr3_length: 16; v_call: TRBV6-1; d_call: -; clone_size: -; j_call: TRBJ1-6; cdr3_nt: TGTGCCAGCAGTGAGAGAGAGGGTCCGTATAATTCACCCCTCCACTTT; cdr3_aa: CASSEREGPYNSPLHF
cdr3_length: 14; v_call: TRBV4-1; d_call: -; clone_size: -; j_call: TRBJ2-1; cdr3_nt: TGCGCCAGCAGCCAAGATCGGCCCCCCCTAGGGCAGTTCTTC; cdr3_aa: CASSQDRPPLGQFF
cdr3_length: 14; v_call: TRBV6-5; d_call: -; clone_size: -; j_call: TRBJ1-2; cdr3_nt: TGTGCCAGCAGGATCAGGGGAGTCGACTATGGCTACACCTTC; cdr3_aa: CASRIRGVDYGYTF
cdr3_length: 15; v_call: TRBV10-3; d_call: TRBD1; clone_size: -; j_call: TRBJ1-4; cdr3_nt: TGTGCCATCAGTGAGTCCCGGGACAGGGGCGAAAAACTGTTTTTT; cdr3_aa: CAISESRDRGEKLFF
cdr3_length: 15; v_call: TRBV7-2; d_call: -; clone_size: -; j_call: TRBJ1-1; cdr3_nt: TGTGCCAGCAGCCCCAGGGGTAGGGGGAACACTGAAGCTTTCTTT; cdr3_aa: CASSPRGRGNTEAFF
cdr3_length: 17; v_call: TRBV28; d_call: TRBD2; clone_size: -; j_call: TRBJ2-3; cdr3_nt: TGTGCCAGCAGTTTTCGGGGGGAGGTGTCTAGAGTCGATACGCAGTATTTT; cdr3_aa: CASSFRGEVSRVDTQYF
cdr3_length: 14; v_call: TRBV5-1; d_call: TRBD1; clone_size: -; j_call: TRBJ1-5; cdr3_nt: TGCGCCAGCAGCGTAGGACAGGGCGGTCAGCCCCAGCATTTT; cdr3_aa: CASSVGQGGQPQHF